A single sample is the source of the 32 T cell receptor beta chains below, sequenced in a study of OX40 agonist ivuxolimab in advanced cancers. The library was made by the immunoSEQ multiplex PCR assay. TCRdb limited this immuneACCESS table to in-frame rearrangements with V and J called. A share of clones is missing; checked studies link under half to unresolved V genes, and the rest is unexplained. The sample table lists some 43,000 clones, around 87% of them with a count of one. Of the sample, less than 35% falls within the top ten clones. The sample here was CD4+ or CD8+ T cells sorted from blood, taken in a trial of the OX40 agonist ivuxolimab. The receptors were gathered from an adult with an advanced solid tumor such as melanoma, head and neck, liver or kidney cancer.

V and J are TRBV11-2 and TRBJ2-2; 7 bases map to TRBD1. V trimming: 1 base; J trimming: 6 bases; junction bases outside the gene matches: 5. The CDR3 has 15 amino acids. Germline lookup yields CDR1 SGHAT and CDR2 FQNNGV. The CDR3 DNA follows: TGTGCCAGCAGCTTAGGACGCACAGGGGCCGGGGAGCTGTTTTTT. Translation: CASSLGRTGAGELFF.

Only a few counts were recorded for this clone. This sample also contains other DNA sequences that code for the same CDR3. The V and J genes are TRBV29-1 and TRBJ1-2, with 8 bases that match TRBD1. The CDR3 is 12 amino acids. V lost 2 bases and J lost 7; bases outside the gene matches: 3. The V gene's germline CDR1 is SQVTM and CDR2 ANQGSEA. The CDR3 DNA is TGCAGCGTTGAACAGGGGGCCGGTGGCTACACCTTC. Translating gives CSVEQGAGGYTF.

This clone was seen once. The CDR3 coding sequence is TGTGCCAGCAGACAGGGCGCCACAGATACGCAGTATTTT. It encodes CASRQGATDTQYF. The rearrangement joins TRBV2 to TRBJ2-3; D might be TRBD1 (6 bases). V shed 6 bases and J shed 2 bases, with 9 bases lying between them. Germline V gene lookup returns CDR1 SNHLY and CDR2 FYNNEI. The CDR3 is 13 amino acids.

This clone appeared once. The chain links TRBV5-5 to TRBJ2-7; TRBD2 agrees at 8 bases. The CDR3 totals 16 residues. CDR1 is SGHKS, CDR2 YYEKEE, per germline (reference sequence). J was trimmed by 2 bases and V by 0 bases; bases with no gene match: 7. CDR3 DNA: TGTGCCAGCAGCTTGGCCGTGGCGGGAGGAGCCTACGAGCAGTACTTC. Translating it yields CASSLAVAGGAYEQYF.

The chain is built from TRBV18 and TRBJ2-7, with D tentatively TRBD1 (6 bases). This CDR3 spans 13 amino acids. V was pared by 6 bases and J by 1 base, with 10 bases between. Germline V CDR1 and CDR2: KGHSH, LQKENI. CDR3 residues: CASSRQESYEQYF. The CDR3 DNA reads TGTGCCAGCTCCCGACAGGAGTCCTACGAGCAGTACTTC.

This clone is a singleton in its sample. The chain uses TRBV28 and TRBJ2-6; D ambiguous. Trimming removed 4 bases at V and 5 bases at J, with 21 bases between. The germline CDR1 and CDR2 sequences are MDHEN and SYDVKM. The length of the CDR3 is 18 residues. The CDR3 loop is CASSYGRPSQSRANVLTF. CDR3 nucleotides: TGTGCCAGCAGTTACGGTCGTCCTTCACAAAGTCGGGCCAACGTCCTGACTTTC.

The chain recombines TRBV29-1 with TRBJ2-2; D remains unclear. CDR3 length: 14 amino acids. The germline V and J ends were trimmed by 0 bases and 2 bases, with 7 bases remaining between them. Germline V CDR1 and CDR2: SQVTM, ANQGSEA. CDR3 in amino acids: CSVEDKSNTGELFF. CDR3 sequence (DNA): TGCAGCGTTGAAGATAAATCCAACACCGGGGAGCTGTTTTTT.

V and J are TRBV6-1 and TRBJ2-1; D ambiguous. The ends were cut back, 6 bases at V and 8 bases at J, with 14 bases in the middle. This CDR3 region has 13 residues. Looked up from germline, CDR1 is MNHNS and CDR2 is SASEGT. CDR3 sequence: CASSEEYGDEQFF. The CDR3 DNA is TGTGCCAGCAGCGAGGAATATGGCGATGAGCAGTTCTTC.

Only one count was recorded for this clone. The genes are TRBV6-1 and TRBJ1-5, with 7 bases matching TRBD1. CDR1 MNHNS and CDR2 SASEGT come from the germline V gene. V lost 6 bases and J lost 7; bases outside the gene matches: 6. This CDR3 is built from 13 residues. CDR3 coding DNA: TGTGCCAGCAGACGGGACAGATTCCAGCCCCAGCATTTT. Residues: CASRRDRFQPQHF.

The rearrangement links TRBV11-2 to TRBJ2-7; TRBD2 matches 7 bases. V lost 2 bases and J lost 3; bases outside the gene matches: 4. The CDR3 is 14 residues long. CDR1 is SGHAT and CDR2 is FQNNGV in the germline V gene. CDR3 nucleotide sequence: TGTGCCAGCAGCTTAAACGGGGAGGGCTACGAGCAGTACTTC. Its translation is CASSLNGEGYEQYF.

The chain couples TRBV6-1 to TRBJ2-5; D remains ambiguous. The end of the DNA fits TRBJ2-7 better, so the J call may be wrong. Germline loops: CDR1 MNHNS, CDR2 SASEGT. CDR3 length: 11 amino acids. In DNA form, the CDR3 reads TGTGCCAGCAGTGAACCCTACGAGCAGTACTTC. Its protein is CASSEPYEQYF.

The rearrangement joins TRBV5-6 to TRBJ2-1, with 14 bases fitting TRBD2. Trimming at V came to 6 bases and at J to 0 bases, leaving 11 bases not matched to a gene. Per the germline V gene, CDR1 is SGHDT and CDR2 is YYEEEE. The CDR3 extends over 19 amino acids. CDR3 residues: CASTPLGLAGVSSYNEQFF. CDR3 sequence (DNA): TGTGCCAGCACCCCGCTGGGACTAGCGGGGGTTAGCTCCTACAATGAGCAGTTCTTC.

This chain uses TRBV21-1 with TRBJ2-7; the table's D call TRBD2 went unverified against the DNA. TRBV21-1 is designated a pseudogene. This CDR3 has 17 amino acids. CDR3 in amino acids: CASSKALTSRSFYEQYF. The CDR3 nucleotides read TGTGCCAGCAGCAAAGCGCTAACTAGCAGATCCTTCTACGAGCAGTACTTC.

This clone turned up a few times. The chain links TRBV7-3 to TRBJ2-3; 8 bases are a match to TRBD2. The V segment lost 5 bases and the J segment 6 bases; nucleotides outside the gene matches: 1. Germline V lookup: CDR1 SGHTA, CDR2 FQGTGA. There are 12 residues in the CDR3. The DNA of the CDR3 is TGTGCCAGCAGCCCGGGGGGGGATACGCAGTATTTT. It specifies CASSPGGDTQYF.

This clone was detected only a few times. The rearrangement joins TRBV19 to TRBJ2-7, with TRBD1 as a possible D gene (6 bases). The length of the CDR3 is 14 residues. Germline V gives CDR1 LNHDA, CDR2 SQIVND (reference sequence). Trimming removed 5 bases at V and 2 bases at J, with 13 bases between. The CDR3 sequence is CASSGWQGPYEQYF. In nucleotides, the CDR3 is TGTGCCAGTAGTGGTTGGCAGGGGCCCTACGAGCAGTACTTC. The full variable domain, its missing parts supplied by reference TRBV19 and TRBJ2-7, is DGGITQSPKYLFRKEGQNVTLSCEQNLNHDAMYWYRQDPGQGLRLIYYSQIVNDFQKGDIAEGYSVSREKKESFPLTVTSAQKNPTAFYLCASSGWQGPYEQYFGPGTRLTVT.

The gene calls are TRBV6-1 and TRBJ1-6; a possible D gene is TRBD1 (6 bases). This CDR3 comprises 13 residues. CDR1 MNHNS and CDR2 SASEGT come from the germline V gene. V was pared by 5 bases and J by 10 bases, with 12 bases between. The CDR3 DNA reads TGTGCCAGCAGTTGGTCGGGGGGCTCACCCCTCCACTTT. Translating it yields CASSWSGGSPLHF.

The CDR3 spells CASSAEGGSTDTQYF. Here the CDR3 DNA reads TGTGCCAGCAGCGCAGAGGGCGGAAGCACAGATACGCAGTATTTT. J is TRBJ2-3 and V is TRBV7-9, with D possibly TRBD2 on 5 matching bases. The CDR3 has 15 residues. The ends were cut back, 5 bases at V and 0 bases at J, with 12 bases in the middle. Germline CDR1 SEHNR, CDR2 FQNEAQ (reference sequence).

The rearrangement joins TRBV6-6 to TRBJ2-7; maybe TRBD2 (6 bases). The ends were cut back, 7 bases at V and 7 bases at J, with 14 bases in the middle. The CDR3 has 12 residues. Germline-derived CDR1 and CDR2 are MNHNY and SVGAGI (reference sequence). The chain's CDR3 is CASTGLSLEQYF. The DNA of the CDR3 is TGTGCCAGCACGGGACTCTCCCTGGAGCAGTACTTC.

This clone was picked up many times. This rearrangement joins TRBV7-9 to TRBJ1-5; TRBD1 is a possible D gene (5 bases). V was cut by 4 bases and J by 3 bases, with 13 bases left in between. The CDR3 covers 15 residues. Germline V gene sequence: CDR1 SEHNR, CDR2 FQNEAQ (reference sequence). CDR3 coding DNA: TGTGCCAGCAGCTACCTCTCACAGGACAATCAGCCCCAGCATTTT. Translation: CASSYLSQDNQPQHF.

This clone came up once. The V call is TRBV10-3, the J call TRBJ1-1, with TRBD1 matching 8 bases. Germline CDR1 reads ENHRY; CDR2 reads SYGVKD. The CDR3 loop spans 14 amino acids. The trim removed 4 bases at V and 3 bases at J, leaving 4 bases unmatched. The CDR3 here is CAISGTGRDTEAFF. Written as DNA, the CDR3 is TGTGCCATCAGTGGGACAGGGAGGGACACTGAAGCTTTCTTT.

The chain links TRBV6-1 to TRBJ1-1, with D hard to call. The CDR3 contains 15 residues. Germline CDR1 and CDR2: MNHNS and SASEGT. The V gene lost 3 bases and the J gene lost 3 bases, with 14 bases spanning the gap. In DNA form, the CDR3 reads TGTGCCAGCAGTGAGCCACTGAGGAGGGACACTGAAGCTTTCTTT. Translation gives CASSEPLRRDTEAFF.

This clone was observed once. The chain is built from TRBV6-6 and TRBJ2-6, with D maybe TRBD1 (6 bases). This CDR3 region has 16 residues. Trimming stripped 2 bases from V and 0 bases from J, with 8 bases between. Germline CDR1 MNHNY, CDR2 SVGAGI (reference sequence). CDR3 bases: TGTGCCAGCAGTTACGGGACACTCTCTGGGGCCAACGTCCTGACTTTC. Its protein product is CASSYGTLSGANVLTF.

The CDR3 coding sequence is TGTGCCAGCGGGTCACAGGGGGATTCGGAGACCCAGTACTTC. Amino acids: CASGSQGDSETQYF. The rearrangement links TRBV2 to TRBJ2-5, with 8 bases identical to TRBD1. This CDR3 region has 14 residues. CDR1 SNHLY and CDR2 FYNNEI come from the germline V gene. V lost 8 bases and J lost 5; bases outside the gene matches: 10.

This chain links TRBV7-8 with TRBJ1-2; TRBD1 is a possible D gene (6 bases). This CDR3 has 14 residues. Looked up from germline, CDR1 is SGHVS and CDR2 is FQNEAQ. Deletions cut 6 bases from V and 4 bases from J, with 15 bases between. CDR3 in amino acids: CASRSGTTGYGYTF. CDR3 DNA: TGTGCCAGCAGGTCCGGGACAACTGGCTATGGCTACACCTTC.

This rearrangement joins TRBV6-4 to TRBJ1-3; TRBD1 agrees at 7 bases. Trimming took 5 bases from V and 7 from J; bases not matched to a gene: 11. CDR1 is MRHNA, CDR2 SNTAGT, per germline. This CDR3 region has 15 residues. CDR3 sequence: CASSYRRQGGNTIYF. DNA of the CDR3: TGTGCCAGCAGTTACCGCCGACAGGGCGGCAACACCATATATTTT.

This clone was counted once. The rearrangement uses TRBV5-6 and TRBJ1-6, with 12 bases fitting TRBD1. CDR3 size: 14 residues. Germline CDR1 reads SGHDT; CDR2 reads YYEEEE. V lost 5 bases, J lost 9 bases, and 3 bases stayed unmatched. This chain's CDR3 is CASSWDRGLSPLHF. The CDR3 DNA reads TGTGCCAGCAGTTGGGACAGGGGGCTTTCACCCCTCCACTTT.

The chain carries TRBV2 and TRBJ2-1; the match to TRBD1 covers 7 bases. This CDR3 comprises 16 residues. V dropped 2 bases and J dropped 6; count of bases not matched to a gene: 10. The germline gives CDR1 SNHLY, CDR2 FYNNEI. CDR3 in amino acids: CASSEYGTARSNEQFF. CDR3 bases: TGTGCCAGCAGTGAATACGGGACAGCGAGATCCAATGAGCAGTTCTTC.

The V and J genes are TRBV6-4 and TRBJ2-2; D is unclear. The germline CDR1 and CDR2 sequences are MRHNA and SNTAGT. The CDR3 sequence is 14 residues long. With 5 bases removed from V and 2 bases from J, the gap between germline ends came to 9 bases. The CDR3 coding sequence is TGTGCCAGCAGTAGGGAAGCAAACACCGGGGAGCTGTTTTTT. Amino acid sequence: CASSREANTGELFF.

This clone was observed a single time. In DNA, the CDR3 is TGTGCCAGTAGTATACCGGGCAGCTTCTCTGGAAACACCATATATTTT. This codes for CASSIPGSFSGNTIYF. This chain joins TRBV19 and TRBJ1-3; unclear D gene. Germline V gene lookup returns CDR1 LNHDA and CDR2 SQIVND (reference sequence). The CDR3 runs to 16 residues. Trimming took off 2 bases at V and 0 bases at J, with 11 bases between the two ends.

The J gene is TRBJ2-7, the V gene TRBV5-4, with unresolved D. The germline V gene encodes CDR1 SGHNT and CDR2 YYREEE (reference sequence). The V and J ends lost 6 bases and 5 bases respectively, with 15 bases between them. The CDR3 extends over 13 amino acids. This chain's CDR3 is CASTSSLIHEQYF. CDR3 DNA: TGTGCCAGCACCAGTTCCCTGATCCACGAGCAGTACTTC.

This chain joins TRBV18 and TRBJ1-6; D possibly corresponds to TRBD1 (5 bases). The CDR3 sequence is 18 residues long. Germline lookup yields CDR1 KGHSH and CDR2 LQKENI. Trimming stripped 4 bases from V and 7 bases from J, with 23 bases between. The CDR3 spells CASSLTTLAGASNSPLHF. The CDR3 region has the DNA TGTGCCAGCTCACTGACCACGTTGGCTGGGGCATCGAATTCACCCCTCCACTTT.

J is TRBJ2-7 and V is TRBV21-1; TRBD1 is the table's D call, not checked against the DNA. TRBV21-1 represents a pseudogene. This CDR3 spans 14 amino acids. In DNA, the CDR3 is TGTGCCAGCAGCAAAGACACAGGGGAGAGCGAGCAGTACTTC. This encodes CASSKDTGESEQYF.